This T cell receptor beta chain stems from a study of T cells in localized non-small cell lung cancer. About this clone: Its antigen is unidentified.

Trimming took 4 bases from V and 3 from J; bases not matched to a gene: 8. CDR3 length: 15 amino acids. The V gene's germline CDR1 is KGHSH and CDR2 LQKENI. Here immunoSEQ multiplex PCR was the method, and the copy in TCRdb shows in-frame clones only, minus some. The sample has 27,000 or so clones, 75% to 85% seen once. Study-wide results and limits: Uninvolved neighboring lung showed the greatest T cell clonality, exceeding tumor. Analysis by sequencing included only one tumor region, so heterogeneity remains possible. An association was observed between higher blood T cell density and longer overall survival. Adjacent lung tissue had a median around 57 of the top 100 clones found in the tumor.

This chain uses TRBV18 with TRBJ1-1, with 7 bases lining up with TRBD1. The TCR was taken from a woman aged 35 to 70 with stage I lung adenocarcinoma. The sequencing used peripheral blood, collected before any cancer treatment. CDR3 loop: CASSLRDSDYTEAFF. In nucleotides, the CDR3 is TGTGCCAGCTCACTTCGGGACAGTGACTACACTGAAGCTTTCTTT. The full variable domain, with the rest looked up from reference TRBV18 and TRBJ1-1, is NAGVMQNPRHLVRRRGQEARLRCSPMKGHSHVYWYRQLPEEGLKFMVYLQKENIIDESGMPKERFSAEFPKEGPSILRIQQVVRGDSAAYFCASSLRDSDYTEAFFGQGTRLTVV.